Sequencing of this T cell receptor (beta chain) was carried out in a study of T cells in Graves' hyperthyroidism and ophthalmopathy. After removal of 1 base from V and 7 bases from J, the junction contained 11 bases not matched to a gene. CDR1 is LGHDT, CDR2 YNNKEL, per germline (reference sequence). The CDR3 sequence is 19 residues long. Amplification targeted TCR beta CDR3 regions from RNA transcripts. A set of HTBI primers served as the primers for a first-round RT-PCR of the TCR CDR3. TCRdb re-called the multiplex PCR reads with MiXCR, one entry per CDR3 protein. Among about 640,000 distinct CDR3 sequences listed, about 14% were seen once.

This chain joins TRBV3-1 and TRBJ2-1; 15 nucleotides align to TRBD2. The source of this sequence is a woman aged 50 to 60 with Graves' ophthalmopathy. The sequencing input was blood. The CDR3 here is CASSQGGTSGRFRWNEQFF. CDR3 nucleotides: TGTGCCAGCAGCCAAGGTGGGACTAGCGGGAGGTTCCGTTGGAATGAGCAGTTCTTC.